The clone carrying this T cell receptor beta chain was seen only a few times. Primers used in a second PCR of roughly 6 to 11 cycles were a sample-barcoded 5' primer and a J-beta primer mix. TCRdb re-derived calls from the 5' RACE reads in MiXCR, one entry per CDR3 protein. The sample lists 1,500,000 or so distinct CDR3 sequences, 55% to 75% seen once, with 5.5% to 8% in the top ten. Germline V gene lookup returns CDR1 SGHRS and CDR2 YFSETQ. The CDR3 sequence is 13 residues long. V lost 4 bases, J lost 3 bases, and 10 bases lay in between. These data are taken from a study of blood T cells in healthy people across ages. Each donor had approximately 10 milliliters of peripheral blood drawn.

The chain combines TRBV5-1 with TRBJ1-1; D is uncertain. What was sequenced was blood. This sequence originates from a man between 18 and 29 years old in good health. The CDR3 is CASSASDYTEAFF. The DNA for the CDR3 is TGCGCCAGCAGCGCTTCGGACTACACTGAAGCTTTCTTT.